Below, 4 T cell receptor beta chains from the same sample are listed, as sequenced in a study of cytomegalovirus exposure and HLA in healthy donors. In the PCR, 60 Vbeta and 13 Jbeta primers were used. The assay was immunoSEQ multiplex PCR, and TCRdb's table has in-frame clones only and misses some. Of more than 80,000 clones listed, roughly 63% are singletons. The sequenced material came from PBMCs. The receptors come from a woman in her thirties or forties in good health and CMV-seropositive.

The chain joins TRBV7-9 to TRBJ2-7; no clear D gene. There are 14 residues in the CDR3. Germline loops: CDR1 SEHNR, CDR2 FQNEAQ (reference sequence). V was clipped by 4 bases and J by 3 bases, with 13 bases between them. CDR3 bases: TGTGCCAGCAGCTCTACTTATGCCATCTACGAGCAGTACTTC. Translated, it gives CASSSTYAIYEQYF.

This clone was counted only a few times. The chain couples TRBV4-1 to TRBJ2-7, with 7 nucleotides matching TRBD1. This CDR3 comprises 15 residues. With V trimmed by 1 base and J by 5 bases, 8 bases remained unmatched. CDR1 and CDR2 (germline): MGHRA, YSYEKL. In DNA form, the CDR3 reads TGCGCCAGCAGCCAAGCCTACAGGGGTAGCGACGAGCAGTACTTC. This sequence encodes CASSQAYRGSDEQYF.

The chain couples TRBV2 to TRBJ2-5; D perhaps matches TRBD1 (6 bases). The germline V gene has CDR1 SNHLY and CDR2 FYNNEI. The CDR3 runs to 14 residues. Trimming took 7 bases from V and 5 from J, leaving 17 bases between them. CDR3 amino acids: CASKGERVRETQYF. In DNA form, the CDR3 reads TGTGCCAGCAAGGGGGAGAGGGTACGGGAGACCCAGTACTTC.

This chain's CDR3 is CASSLGQNTGELFF. CDR3 DNA: TGTGCCAGCAGCTTAGGGCAGAACACCGGGGAGCTGTTTTTT. The chain links TRBV7-9 to TRBJ2-2; D is unclear. There are 14 residues in the CDR3. The germline V gene has CDR1 SEHNR and CDR2 FQNEAQ (reference sequence). V lost 1 base to trimming and J lost 1 base, with 4 bases between them.